This T cell receptor (beta chain) comes out of a study of blood T cell repertoires in COVID-19. The overall study: Acute and convalescent COVID-19 specimens originated in the United States, Italy and Spain. The cDNA or gDNA used as material had been derived from T cells, B-cell-depleted T cells, or PBMCs.

Source study methods: Using reference gene primer amplification, nucleated cell counts were estimated. Using immunoSEQ multiplex PCR, the repertoire was profiled, and TCRdb retains in-frame clones only, with some absent. The D gene and trimming were derived from the DNA, and the V and J assignments and clone size from that table. This table has approximately 260,000 clones, 75% to 90% appearing once. This clone was detected a few times. This sequence originates from a man aged 50-59 years with acute or convalescent COVID-19. Sequencing used peripheral blood.

The CDR3 sequence is CASSTTNRLAGTQYF. The CDR3 nucleotides read TGCGCCAGCAGCACAACAAACCGACTAGCGGGGACGCAGTATTTT. This chain uses TRBV5-1 with TRBJ2-3, with TRBD2 identical over 11 bases. This CDR3 has 15 amino acids. CDR1 is SGHRS and CDR2 is YFSETQ in the germline V gene. V lost 4 bases and J lost 9; bases outside the gene matches: 10.